This T cell receptor (beta chain) was recorded in a study of blood T cell repertoires in COVID-19. Study as a whole: Samples taken during acute and convalescent COVID-19 were collected in the United States, Italy and Spain.

V lost 0 bases to trimming and J lost 5 bases; unmatched junction nucleotides: 6. The CDR3 length is 16 residues. Germline V gives CDR1 MNHEY, CDR2 SVGEGT. In the source study's methods: Estimated nucleated cell counts came from reference gene primer amplification. Here immunoSEQ multiplex PCR was the method, and the copy in TCRdb shows in-frame clones only, minus some. V and J calls and clone size are as listed in that table; D and trimming were resolved from the DNA. The data hold about 34,000 clones, with roughly 80% observed a single time. V gene TRBV6-2 or TRBV6-3 combines with J gene TRBJ1-4; 7 positions match TRBD1. The specimen sequenced was peripheral blood. This sequence was found in a woman in her sixties or seventies with acute or convalescent COVID-19. CDR3 sequence reads: CASSYSPGQINEKLFF. The CDR3 nucleotides are TGTGCCAGCAGTTACTCCCCGGGACAGATAAATGAAAAACTGTTTTTT.